This T cell receptor (beta chain) was found in a study of cytomegalovirus exposure and HLA in healthy donors. Whole-study findings and limits: A list of roughly 160 TCR beta chains associated with cytomegalovirus was given.

A note on this clone: Its antigen is unknown.

Generated by immunoSEQ multiplex PCR, the TCRdb table keeps only in-frame clones and is missing some. Of about 220,000 clones in the sample, around 87% were seen once. The sample comprised PBMCs. The TCR was taken from a young man in good health and CMV-seronegative.

In DNA, the CDR3 is TGTGCCAGTAGTGTGGGACAGAGTAATTCACCCCTCCACTTT. This codes for CASSVGQSNSPLHF. V usage is TRBV19 and J usage is TRBJ1-6; 7 bases map to TRBD1. Germline trimming cut 5 bases from V and 6 bases from J; bases unmatched to any gene: 4. This CDR3 is 14 amino acids long. Germline V lookup: CDR1 LNHDA, CDR2 SQIVND (reference sequence). Complete variable domain (other parts from reference TRBV19 and TRBJ1-6): DGGITQSPKYLFRKEGQNVTLSCEQNLNHDAMYWYRQDPGQGLRLIYYSQIVNDFQKGDIAEGYSVSREKKESFPLTVTSAQKNPTAFYLCASSVGQSNSPLHFGNGTRLTVT.